Listed below are T cell receptor beta chains from one sample, sequenced in a study of PD-L1 blockade in urothelial cancer. Here immunoSEQ multiplex PCR was the method, and the copy in TCRdb shows in-frame clones only, minus some. The sample gives 53,000 or so clones, 88% of which show up once; 2% to 3% is in the top ten. Here the sequenced sample was PBMCs, taken around atezolizumab (anti-PD-L1) treatment. These receptor sequences come from a man in his fifties or sixties with urothelial cancer. Each CDR3 is given with its conserved first and last residue. The order of the fields is D gene, J gene, V gene, CDR3 protein. The D gene is left open where the match is weak.

D gene: -; J gene: TRBJ2-7; V gene: TRBV28; CDR3 protein: CASSLVRGYEQYF
D gene: -; J gene: TRBJ2-3; V gene: TRBV11-3; CDR3 protein: CASSLSGTYPQYF
D gene: -; J gene: TRBJ2-7; V gene: TRBV7-9; CDR3 protein: CASSPRQSSYEQYF
D gene: TRBD2; J gene: TRBJ2-7; V gene: TRBV11-2; CDR3 protein: CASSLESGRAYEQYF
D gene: -; J gene: TRBJ1-1; V gene: TRBV4-2; CDR3 protein: CASSQEYSQGWTEAFF
D gene: -; J gene: TRBJ2-7; V gene: TRBV6-5; CDR3 protein: CASSYSPTGPLYEQYF
D gene: -; J gene: TRBJ1-4; V gene: TRBV2; CDR3 protein: CASSDLATNEKLFF
D gene: TRBD1; J gene: TRBJ2-7; V gene: TRBV5-6; CDR3 protein: CASSWGDRGPHEQYF
D gene: TRBD1; J gene: TRBJ2-5; V gene: TRBV18; CDR3 protein: CASSPRTGERETQYF
D gene: -; J gene: TRBJ2-6; V gene: TRBV5-1; CDR3 protein: CASSLESAGGANVLTF
D gene: -; J gene: TRBJ2-7; V gene: TRBV4-3; CDR3 protein: CASSQLNGEDQYEQYF
D gene: TRBD1; J gene: TRBJ2-2; V gene: TRBV7-8; CDR3 protein: CASSKSGTGYTGELFF
D gene: -; J gene: TRBJ1-6; V gene: TRBV2; CDR3 protein: CASSEAPGVSYNSPLHF
D gene: -; J gene: TRBJ1-1; V gene: TRBV5-1; CDR3 protein: CASSLESSTEAFF
D gene: -; J gene: TRBJ1-6; V gene: TRBV19; CDR3 protein: CASSPWSGPTGRNSPLHF
D gene: -; J gene: TRBJ2-5; V gene: TRBV6-1; CDR3 protein: CASREEETQYF
D gene: -; J gene: TRBJ2-3; V gene: TRBV7-9; CDR3 protein: CASSSWPGTDTQYF
D gene: -; J gene: TRBJ2-1; V gene: TRBV28; CDR3 protein: CASDRRDLMGNEQFF
D gene: -; J gene: TRBJ2-3; V gene: TRBV28; CDR3 protein: CASNEENRSDTQYF
D gene: TRBD1; J gene: TRBJ1-6; V gene: TRBV7-8; CDR3 protein: CASSLGAGGLYNSPLHF
D gene: TRBD2; J gene: TRBJ2-2; V gene: TRBV10-1; CDR3 protein: CASSDTSVGELFF
D gene: TRBD1; J gene: TRBJ1-1; V gene: TRBV2; CDR3 protein: CASKGTGGVGGRNTEAFF
D gene: -; J gene: TRBJ2-5; V gene: TRBV5-1; CDR3 protein: CASSLNNFRGTQYF
D gene: TRBD1; J gene: TRBJ1-1; V gene: TRBV7-9; CDR3 protein: CASSFQTGALNTEAFF
D gene: -; J gene: TRBJ2-5; V gene: TRBV10-1; CDR3 protein: CASRPRYQETQYF
D gene: TRBD2; J gene: TRBJ2-2; V gene: TRBV7-2; CDR3 protein: CASSSTSGRIGELFF
D gene: -; J gene: TRBJ1-2; V gene: TRBV28; CDR3 protein: CASSLSSAGSYGYTF
D gene: TRBD2; J gene: TRBJ2-1; V gene: TRBV5-1; CDR3 protein: CASAIGTSGGDEQFF
D gene: -; J gene: TRBJ2-6; V gene: TRBV5-8; CDR3 protein: CASSRYSVQGGSGANVLTF
D gene: -; J gene: TRBJ1-2; V gene: TRBV6-5; CDR3 protein: CAIRGGSNYGYTF
D gene: -; J gene: TRBJ2-5; V gene: TRBV9; CDR3 protein: CASSVRPHQETQYF
D gene: TRBD2; J gene: TRBJ2-5; V gene: TRBV18; CDR3 protein: CASSPSGGTWETQYF
D gene: TRBD2; J gene: TRBJ2-3; V gene: TRBV7-2; CDR3 protein: CASSFSGTRMSDTQYF
D gene: TRBD2; J gene: TRBJ2-7; V gene: TRBV2; CDR3 protein: CASSPLRRGEGEQYF
D gene: TRBD1; J gene: TRBJ2-3; V gene: TRBV29-1; CDR3 protein: CSVEEYLQGAEVTDTQYF